Sample share makes the clone carrying this TCR beta chain medium-sized (0.01 to 0.1%). The V gene lost 6 bases and the J gene lost 14 bases, with 14 bases spanning the gap. The CDR3 is 12 residues long. The data are from a study of metastatic and nonmetastatic thyroid tumors. TCRdb reassembled clones from the PCR reads with MiXCR. The sample yields approximately 22,000 clones, 16% seen once. Prior to thyroid surgery, none of the patients had received any treatment. The chain has TRBV12-3 or TRBV12-4 and TRBJ1-6; TRBD1 might be the D (5 bases). This sequence originates from a female donor with papillary thyroid cancer or a benign thyroid nodule (not recorded which). Some clones in this sample may be carry-over from other donors' samples. The source material was tumor tissue. The CDR3 loop reads CASRSGAFTLHF. CDR3 nucleotides: TGTGCCAGCAGGTCCGGGGCCTTCACCCTCCACTTT.